This TCR beta chain was sequenced during a study of vaccination and CD4 T cells after COVID-19. At the level of the study: Each post-COVID sample was drawn after diagnosis, and the median interval was 101 days (range 35 to 161).

The CDR3 has 16 amino acids. V gave up 6 bases and J gave up 2 bases; unmatched junction bases: 11. In germline, CDR1 is MDHEN, CDR2 SYDVKM. For this clonotype: The antigen remains unidentified.

The treatment is: approximately nine-day PBMC culture with coronavirus spike peptide pools or control peptides (ViraFEST assay). Sequenced with the Oncomine TCR Beta short-read assay was DNA taken from cultured CD4+ T cells. Genomic DNA extraction was carried out from cultured CD4+ T cells. TCRdb called the PCR reads again in MiXCR, with one record for every CDR3 protein. The table shows 9,000 to 15,000 distinct CDR3 sequences, with 75% to 85% occurring only once. Material for sequencing was CD4+ T cells from blood, cultured in vitro. The rearrangement joins TRBV28 to TRBJ2-7; the match to TRBD2 covers 9 bases. The sequence was collected from a human donor who had recovered from COVID-19. The CDR3 region is CASRQNSGSGTYEQYF. The DNA of the CDR3 is TGTGCCAGCAGGCAGAATAGCGGGAGTGGCACCTACGAGCAGTACTTC.